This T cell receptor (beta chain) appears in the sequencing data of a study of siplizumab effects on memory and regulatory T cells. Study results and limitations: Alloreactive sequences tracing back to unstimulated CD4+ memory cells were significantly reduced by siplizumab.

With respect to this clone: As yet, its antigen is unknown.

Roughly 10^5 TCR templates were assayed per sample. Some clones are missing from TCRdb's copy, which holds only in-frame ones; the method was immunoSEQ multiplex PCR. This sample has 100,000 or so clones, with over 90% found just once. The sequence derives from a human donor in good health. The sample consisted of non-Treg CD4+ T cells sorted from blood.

The CDR3 DNA sequence: TGTGCCAGCGGCCAAGCGAGAGGAAATACGCAGTATTTT. Encoded protein: CASGQARGNTQYF. This chain connects TRBV6-5 to TRBJ2-3; no clear D. The V end was cut by 8 bases, the J end by 7 bases, with 16 bases between. CDR1 is MNHEY, CDR2 SVGAGI, per germline. The CDR3 spans 13 residues.